This T cell receptor (beta chain) was retrieved from a study of blood T cell repertoires in COVID-19. Study-level background: There were acute and convalescent COVID-19 samples, and they came from the United States, Italy and Spain. Sample material is recorded as cDNA or gDNA derived from T cells, B-cell-depleted T cells, or PBMCs.

CDR3 size: 16 residues. Germline V gene lookup returns CDR1 SGDLS and CDR2 YYNGEE. Trimming removed 3 bases at V and 3 bases at J, with 19 bases between. Measured with immunoSEQ multiplex PCR; TCRdb has only the in-frame clones, and not every one. Of over 450,000 clones in the sample, 89% were seen once. This clone was counted between two and nine times. Sequencing input: peripheral blood. This receptor was identified in a man in his late teens or twenties with COVID-19, enrolled during active disease. This chain links TRBV9 with TRBJ2-7; maybe TRBD1 (6 bases). Here the CDR3 DNA reads TGTGCCAGCAGCGGAAGTGGGCAGGGGATAGACTACGAGCAGTACTTC. Its translation: CASSGSGQGIDYEQYF.